The 32 T cell receptor beta chains in this list originate from one sample, sequenced in a study of blood T cells in healthy people across ages. A second PCR, run for roughly 7 to 12 cycles, used a sample-barcoded 5' primer plus a J-beta primer mix. MiXCR was run by TCRdb on the 5' RACE reads, yielding one entry per CDR3 protein. The sample includes about 1.4 million distinct CDR3 sequences, around 59% of them seen just once. The sample comprised blood. The receptors shown here come from a man aged 18 to 30 in good health.

The chain recombines TRBV20-1 with TRBJ1-2; D unclear. Germline values: CDR1 DFQATT, CDR2 SNEGSKA (reference sequence). CDR3 length: 13 amino acids. V gave up 0 bases and J gave up 3 bases, with 8 bases separating them. CDR3 amino acids: CSARDRRDYGYTF. Here the CDR3 DNA reads TGCAGTGCTAGAGATAGGAGGGACTATGGCTACACCTTC.

This clonotype was observed a single time. The chain combines TRBV7-9 with TRBJ2-1; D assignment may be TRBD1 or TRBD2 (5 bases each). This CDR3 has 11 residues. Trimming removed 8 bases at V and 8 bases at J, with 10 bases between. Germline V gene sequence: CDR1 SEHNR, CDR2 FQNEAQ (reference sequence). DNA for the CDR3: TGTGCCAGCGAGCAGGGAGATGAGCAGTTCTTC. Protein: CASEQGDEQFF.

The sample holds one count of this clonotype. This chain joins TRBV29-1 and TRBJ1-1; no definite D call. CDR1 and CDR2 from the germline V gene are SQVTM and ANQGSEA. The length of the CDR3 is 12 residues. V gave up 4 bases and J gave up 4 bases, with 10 bases separating them. The CDR3 region is CSVGGLSTEAFF. In nucleotides, the CDR3 is TGCAGCGTTGGGGGTCTTTCCACTGAAGCTTTCTTT.

The chain employs TRBV7-9 and TRBJ2-7; 8 bases agree with TRBD1. There are 15 residues in the CDR3. Germline CDR1 SEHNR, CDR2 FQNEAQ (reference sequence). J gave up 3 bases and V 5 bases, and 9 bases lay outside the gene matches. The CDR3, as DNA: TGTGCCAGCAGCCACACGGGACAGGAGTTCTACGAGCAGTACTTC. Protein product: CASSHTGQEFYEQYF.

The chain combines TRBV20-1 with TRBJ1-2, with a weak D call TRBD1 (5 bases). Germline loops: CDR1 DFQATT, CDR2 SNEGSKA (reference sequence). The CDR3 has 11 amino acids. The CDR3 nucleotides read TGCAACCTGGGGGGAGTTAATGGCTACACCTTC. Translated, it gives CNLGGVNGYTF.

This chain joins TRBV6-5 and TRBJ2-7; D could derive from TRBD1 or TRBD2 (8 bases each). The CDR3 length is 19 residues. Germline CDR1 reads MNHEY; CDR2 reads SVGAGI. V was pared by 2 bases and J by 2 bases, with 25 bases between. CDR3 residues: CASSYLEPGGTGRPYEQYF. CDR3 DNA: TGTGCCAGCAGTTACCTCGAACCGGGAGGGACAGGACGTCCCTACGAGCAGTACTTC.

This clonotype was picked up a small number of times. J is TRBJ1-5 and V is TRBV2; 7 bases fit TRBD1. Germline CDR1 is SNHLY and CDR2 is FYNNEI. This CDR3 has 15 amino acids. J gave up 3 bases and V 0 bases, and 2 bases lay outside the gene matches. The CDR3 sequence is CASSEARGANQPQHF. CDR3 coding DNA: TGTGCCAGCAGTGAAGCCAGGGGGGCCAATCAGCCCCAGCATTTT.

This clonotype turned up a few times. The chain combines TRBV12-3 or TRBV12-4 with TRBJ1-2; weak D call: TRBD1 (5 bases). This CDR3 has 13 amino acids. Trimming left V 8 bases short and J 2 bases short, with 12 bases between. For the CDR3, the DNA is TGTGCCAGCTCTTCGGACATAAACTATGGCTACACCTTC. Translating it yields CASSSDINYGYTF.

This clonotype occurred a few times. The chain joins TRBV6-2 or TRBV6-3 to TRBJ1-2; the D gene is possibly TRBD1 (5 bases). Germline V lookup: CDR1 MNHEY, CDR2 SVGEGT. The CDR3 runs to 15 residues. Trimming removed 5 bases at V and 7 bases at J, with 20 bases between. The CDR3 loop reads CASSTTTARPRGYTF. As DNA, the CDR3 is TGTGCCAGCAGTACCACGACAGCCCGGCCACGTGGCTACACCTTC.

This clonotype was counted only a few times. The chain links TRBV12-3 or TRBV12-4 to TRBJ2-2; the match to TRBD1 covers 9 bases. V lost 3 bases to trimming and J lost 5 bases; unmatched junction nucleotides: 4. The length of the CDR3 is 15 residues. Here the CDR3 reads CASSLGTGYTGELFF. CDR3 nucleotide sequence: TGTGCCAGCAGTTTGGGGACAGGGTATACCGGGGAGCTGTTTTTT.

CDR3 in amino acids: CASGQGNPYEQYF. CDR3 sequence (DNA): TGTGCCAGCGGGCAGGGAAACCCCTACGAGCAGTACTTC. The J gene is TRBJ2-7, the V gene TRBV6-5, with D perhaps TRBD1 (5 bases). Germline V gene lookup returns CDR1 MNHEY and CDR2 SVGAGI. The CDR3 is 13 residues long. V lost 8 bases and J lost 2, with 13 bases in between.

The chain is built from TRBV10-3 and TRBJ2-2, with 13 nucleotides matching TRBD2. After removal of 6 bases from V and 7 bases from J, the junction contained 11 bases not matched to a gene. CDR3 length equals 17 residues. CDR1 and CDR2 (germline): ENHRY, SYGVKD. CDR3 residues: CAIRDLGLAGVIGELFF. The CDR3 bases are TGTGCCATCAGGGACCTAGGACTAGCGGGAGTCATCGGGGAGCTGTTTTTT.

CDR3 amino acids: CASSERGRGSEKLFF. The CDR3 nucleotides read TGTGCCAGCAGTGAACGGGGCAGGGGAAGTGAAAAACTGTTTTTT. The rearrangement joins TRBV6-1 to TRBJ1-4; weak D call: TRBD1 (6 bases). The CDR3 is 15 residues long. Germline-derived CDR1 and CDR2 are MNHNS and SASEGT. The V and J ends lost 2 bases and 7 bases respectively, with 14 bases between them.

The V gene is TRBV6-1, the J gene TRBJ2-3; D is possibly TRBD1 (6 bases). The CDR3 is made up of 18 amino acids. V was cut by 6 bases and J by 2 bases, with 24 bases left in between. Germline lookup yields CDR1 MNHNS and CDR2 SASEGT. The CDR3 DNA is TGTGCCAGCAGCACCGAAGGGGGACCGAGATACTTCACAGATACGCAGTATTTT. This translates into CASSTEGGPRYFTDTQYF.

The chain combines TRBV29-1 with TRBJ2-3, with D possibly matching TRBD1 (6 bases). This CDR3 spans 13 amino acids. Germline values: CDR1 SQVTM, CDR2 ANQGSEA. V dropped 7 bases and J dropped 1 base, with 12 bases sitting between them. The CDR3 protein is CSARTAGTDTQYF. The CDR3 DNA is TGCAGCGCTCGGACAGCTGGCACAGATACGCAGTATTTT.

This clonotype was picked up a small number of times. The chain has TRBV14 and TRBJ1-1; D gene uncertain. The CDR3 consists of 13 residues. CDR1 SGHDN and CDR2 FVKESK come from the germline V gene. Trimming removed 4 bases from V and 2 bases from J, with 8 bases in between. The CDR3 DNA is TGTGCCAGCAGCCCAGAGGAAAACACTGAAGCTTTCTTT. As protein: CASSPEENTEAFF.

The chain joins TRBV20-1 to TRBJ2-4; D is possibly TRBD2 (6 bases). The closer fit of TRBJ2-7 to the DNA end suggests the J call may be wrong. This CDR3 has 15 amino acids. CDR1 and CDR2 (germline): DFQATT, SNEGSKA (reference sequence). CDR3 sequence reads: CSADRGSLSSYEQYF. In DNA form, the CDR3 reads TGCAGTGCTGACCGGGGGTCACTTAGCTCCTACGAGCAGTACTTC.

This chain links TRBV13 with TRBJ1-6, with a weak D call TRBD1 (6 bases). V lost 4 bases and J 8 bases, leaving 18 bases between the germline ends. The CDR3 is 16 amino acids. Germline V gives CDR1 PRHDT, CDR2 FYEKMQ (reference sequence). CDR3 loop: CASSSRKAGADSPLHF. The DNA for the CDR3 is TGTGCCAGCAGCTCCCGGAAAGCGGGGGCGGATTCACCCCTCCACTTT.

This clonotype was seen a few times. The chain links TRBV27 to TRBJ2-4; 10 bases are a match to TRBD2. The CDR3 consists of 15 residues. Unmatched junction bases numbered 4, after V lost 2 bases and J lost 6 bases. CDR1 and CDR2 from the germline V gene are MNHEY and SMNVEV (reference sequence). Written as DNA, the CDR3 is TGTGCCAGCAGTTTACAGCGGGAGGGCCCAAACATTCAGTACTTC. It specifies CASSLQREGPNIQYF.

This CDR3 reads CASSMDRTVNQPQHF. The CDR3 DNA follows: TGTGCCAGCTCTATGGATAGAACAGTTAATCAGCCCCAGCATTTT. This chain links TRBV28 with TRBJ1-5; D call uncertain. V was cut by 8 bases and J by 4 bases, with 18 bases left in between. The CDR3 loop spans 15 amino acids. Germline CDR1 MDHEN, CDR2 SYDVKM.

Comment on this clonotype: A much larger clone differs from this one at a single base, so this may be a read error. The V and J genes are TRBV7-4 and TRBJ2-4; either TRBD1 or TRBD2 may supply D (6 bases each). CDR1 is SGHVT and CDR2 is SQSDAQ in the germline V gene. Trimming cost V 2 bases and J 13 bases, with 27 bases left between them. CDR3 length: 17 amino acids. CDR3 bases: TGTGCCAGCAGCTTAACGGCGGGACACGACCTGATCTACGGGCAGTACTTC. Translation: CASSLTAGHDLIYGQYF.

The CDR3 DNA reads TGCAGTGCCACCACAGATCGGGGTAGCAATGAGCAGTTCTTC. It encodes CSATTDRGSNEQFF. The V call is TRBV20-1, the J call TRBJ2-1; TRBD2 might be the D (5 bases). The CDR3 is made up of 14 amino acids. Germline CDR1 and CDR2: DFQATT and SNEGSKA (reference sequence). V lost 6 bases, J lost 6 bases, and 18 bases lay in between.

V and J are TRBV4-2 and TRBJ2-4; D gene uncertain. The J call may not be correct, given that the DNA end is closer to TRBJ2-7. In germline, CDR1 is LGHNA, CDR2 YNFKEQ. This CDR3 has 14 amino acids. CDR3 amino acids: CASSQGSGASEQYF. The CDR3 DNA reads TGTGCCAGCAGCCAAGGATCGGGCGCCAGCGAGCAGTACTTC.

The V call is TRBV4-1, the J call TRBJ2-1; 11 nucleotides agree with TRBD2. V was pared by 2 bases and J by 4 bases, with 4 bases of the junction left unmatched. Germline values: CDR1 MGHRA, CDR2 YSYEKL. The CDR3 is 16 amino acids. The CDR3 region is CASSQPTSGKYNEQFF. CDR3 sequence (DNA): TGCGCCAGCAGCCAACCGACTAGCGGGAAATACAATGAGCAGTTCTTC.

With respect to this clonotype: One end of the junction does not line up with germline, which may come from a read error. The rearrangement joins TRBV5-1 to TRBJ1-1; D uncertain. The CDR3 length is 13 residues. Germline-derived CDR1 and CDR2 are SGHRS and YFSETQ. The CDR3 nucleotides are TGTGCCAGCAGTTTAGATGTGAACACTGAAGCTTTCTTT. Protein sequence: CASSLDVNTEAFF. The full variable domain, in which reference TRBV5-1 and TRBJ1-1 provide the parts outside the CDR3, is KAGVTQTPRYLIKTRGQQVTLSCSPISGHRSVSWYQQTPGQGLQFLFEYFSETQRNKGNFPGRFSGRQFSNSRSEMNVSTLELGDSALYLCASSLDVNTEAFFGQGTRLTVV.

In this sample, this clonotype turned up a few times. J is TRBJ2-7 and V is TRBV4-1; no reliable D call. Trimming stripped 0 bases from V and 4 bases from J, with 10 bases between. The CDR3 contains 14 residues. From germline, CDR1 is MGHRA and CDR2 YSYEKL. The CDR3 nucleotides read TGCGCCAGCAGCCAAGATAACGCCGAATACGAGCAGTACTTC. Translation: CASSQDNAEYEQYF.

This clonotype was counted only a few times. This chain connects TRBV12-3 or TRBV12-4 to TRBJ2-1; D gene unclear. This CDR3 contains 12 residues. With 7 bases removed from V and 4 bases from J, the gap between germline ends came to 8 bases. The CDR3 protein is CASISGYNEQFF. CDR3 bases: TGTGCCAGCATTTCGGGTTACAATGAGCAGTTCTTC.

This clonotype was detected only a few times. This rearrangement joins TRBV7-9 to TRBJ2-5; D ambiguous. Germline V CDR1 and CDR2: SEHNR, FQNEAQ (reference sequence). The CDR3 loop spans 15 amino acids. V was shortened by 0 bases and J by 1 base, with 9 bases between the two germline ends. Written as DNA, the CDR3 is TGTGCCAGCAGCTTAGCCTCTTTACCCCAAGAGACCCAGTACTTC. Amino acid sequence: CASSLASLPQETQYF.

This clonotype appeared a few times. This chain connects TRBV28 to TRBJ2-7, with no clear D. CDR3 length: 12 amino acids. V was trimmed by 5 bases and J by 7 bases, leaving 12 bases between them. CDR1 is MDHEN and CDR2 is SYDVKM in the germline V gene. The CDR3 sequence is CASSPLRKEQYF. CDR3 coding DNA: TGTGCCAGCAGTCCCCTTAGGAAAGAGCAGTACTTC.

The chain combines TRBV4-3 with TRBJ1-3; no reliable D call. The CDR3 is made up of 15 amino acids. Trimming removed 7 bases at V and 0 bases at J, with 13 bases between. Germline CDR1 LGHNA, CDR2 YSLEER. This CDR3 reads CASTLNTGSGNTIYF. The DNA for the CDR3 is TGCGCCAGCACCCTAAACACCGGCTCTGGAAACACCATATATTTT.

The genes are TRBV4-1 and TRBJ2-6; D gene unclear. V gave up 0 bases and J gave up 2 bases, with 20 bases separating them. Germline V gene data show CDR1 as MGHRA and CDR2 as YSYEKL. The CDR3 is 20 residues long. CDR3 loop: CASSQDWAADLRAGANVLTF. CDR3 coding DNA: TGCGCCAGCAGCCAAGATTGGGCGGCGGACCTAAGAGCTGGGGCCAACGTCCTGACTTTC.

This rearrangement joins TRBV20-1 to TRBJ2-7, with TRBD2 matching 9 bases. V shed 1 base and J 3 bases; nucleotides not matched to a gene: 4. Germline assignment: CDR1 DFQATT and CDR2 SNEGSKA (reference sequence). The CDR3 length is 14 residues. The CDR3 DNA reads as TGCAGTGCTAGAGGTAGCGGGGGATACTACGAGCAGTACTTC. Translation gives CSARGSGGYYEQYF.